The 4 T cell receptor beta chains reported below all come from one sample, sequenced in a study of graft-versus-host responses after intestinal transplantation. Data came from immunoSEQ multiplex PCR; TCRdb stores just in-frame clones and leaves some out. Among some 110,000 clones, about 88% were seen once, and the ten largest hold 0.9%. These receptors have no known antigen. The sample here was unstimulated CD4+ T cells sorted from spleen or lymph node cells, taken before intestinal transplant. Receptors originate from a human donor who received an intestinal transplant.

This rearrangement joins TRBV5-6 to TRBJ1-2; the D is unclear. V dropped 5 bases and J dropped 4 bases, with 18 bases sitting between them. In germline, CDR1 is SGHDT, CDR2 YYEEEE. This CDR3 region has 15 residues. Here the CDR3 reads CASRRREQIVYGYTF. In DNA, the CDR3 is TGTGCCAGCAGGCGGCGCGAGCAGATTGTCTATGGCTACACCTTC.

The rearrangement uses TRBV6-1 and TRBJ1-1, with D perhaps matching TRBD1 (5 bases). Trimming took off 4 bases at V and 1 base at J, with 10 bases between the two ends. Per the germline V gene, CDR1 is MNHNS and CDR2 is SASEGT. The CDR3 has 14 amino acids. The CDR3 DNA reads TGTGCCAGCAGTGCACGACAGAAGAACACTGAAGCTTTCTTT. This translates into CASSARQKNTEAFF.

The rearrangement links TRBV6-5 to TRBJ2-3; D ambiguous. This CDR3 comprises 11 residues. In germline, CDR1 is MNHEY, CDR2 SVGAGI. Trimming removed 6 bases from V and 6 bases from J, with 7 bases in between. CDR3 sequence (DNA): TGTGCCAGCAGCCATTCCGATACGCAGTATTTT. As protein: CASSHSDTQYF.

CDR3 DNA: TGTGCCAGCAGCTTGGGGGATACGCAGTATTTT. Its translation: CASSLGDTQYF. The gene calls are TRBV27 and TRBJ2-3; the D is unclear. This CDR3 has 11 residues. Germline V gives CDR1 MNHEY, CDR2 SMNVEV (reference sequence). Trimming took 6 bases from V and 6 from J, leaving 7 bases between them.